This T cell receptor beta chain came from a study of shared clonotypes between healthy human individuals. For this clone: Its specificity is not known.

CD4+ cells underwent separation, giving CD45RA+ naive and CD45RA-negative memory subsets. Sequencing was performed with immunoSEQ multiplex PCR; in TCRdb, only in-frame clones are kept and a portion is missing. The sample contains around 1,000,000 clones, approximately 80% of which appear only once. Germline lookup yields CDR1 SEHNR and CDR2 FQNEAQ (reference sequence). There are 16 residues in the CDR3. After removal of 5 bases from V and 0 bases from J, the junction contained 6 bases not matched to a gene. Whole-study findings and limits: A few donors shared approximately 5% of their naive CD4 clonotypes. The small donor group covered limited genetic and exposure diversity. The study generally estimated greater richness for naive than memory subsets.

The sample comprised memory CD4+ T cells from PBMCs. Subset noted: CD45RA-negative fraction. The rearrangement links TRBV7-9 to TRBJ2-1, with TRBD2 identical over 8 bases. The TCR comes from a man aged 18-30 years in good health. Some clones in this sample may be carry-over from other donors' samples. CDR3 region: CASSPQAGASYNEQFF. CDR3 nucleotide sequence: TGTGCCAGCAGCCCCCAAGCGGGAGCCTCCTACAATGAGCAGTTCTTC.